Sequencing of this T cell receptor (beta chain) was carried out in a study of blood T cell repertoires in COVID-19. CDR3 length equals 17 residues. The V end was cut by 4 bases, the J end by 5 bases, with 23 bases between. Germline-derived CDR1 and CDR2 are SEHNR and FQNEAQ (reference sequence). Participants were aged roughly 18 to 95 years, lived in over 20 US areas, and enrolled virtually. As processed by the authors: Estimated nucleated cell counts came from reference gene primer amplification. Only in-frame clones appear in the TCRdb table, and some are missing; sequencing was by immunoSEQ multiplex PCR. That table is the source of V, J and clone size, and D and trimming were worked out from the DNA. Among around 300,000 clones listed, approximately 86% were seen once.

What was sequenced was PBMCs or T cells enriched from blood (not recorded which). The source of this sequence is a woman aged 18-29 years who had recovered from COVID-19. The chain uses TRBV7-9 and TRBJ1-2; D remains unclear. CDR3 residues: CASSYGVGREIYYGYTF. The CDR3 DNA reads TGTGCCAGCAGCTACGGCGTGGGGAGAGAAATTTATTATGGCTACACCTTC. The variable domain in full, completed from reference TRBV7-9 and TRBJ1-2, reads DTGVSQNPRHKITKRGQNVTFRCDPISEHNRLYWYRQTLGQGPEFLTYFQNEAQLEKSRLLSDRFSAERPKGSFSTLEIQRTEQGDSAMYLCASSYGVGREIYYGYTFGSGTRLTVV.